The rows below give T cell receptor beta chains drawn from one sample of a study of shared clonotypes between healthy human individuals. The repertoire was sequenced with immunoSEQ multiplex PCR; TCRdb's copy has only in-frame clones and lacks some. The table lists 600,000 to 750,000 clones, 55% to 75% of them singletons, with approximately 1.8% in the top ten. The sample was memory CD4+ T cells sorted from blood. The source of these receptors is a woman in her 30s in good health. The CDR3 runs from the conserved cysteine through the conserved F or W. D genes are given only for firm matches. Size values are once, few and many counts, or a class for expanded clones, and some rows have none.

len: 14
abundance: -
v_gene: TRBV18
j_gene: TRBJ2-3
d_gene: -
CDR3nt: TGTGCCAGCTCACCGCAAACTAGCACAGATACGCAGTATTTT
CDR3aa: CASSPQTSTDTQYF

len: 16
abundance: -
v_gene: TRBV15
j_gene: TRBJ1-6
d_gene: TRBD1
CDR3nt: TGTGCCACCAGCAGAGCCCCGACAGGGGGCAGTTCACCCCTCCACTTT
CDR3aa: CATSRAPTGGSSPLHF

len: 14
abundance: -
v_gene: TRBV4-2
j_gene: TRBJ2-2
d_gene: -
CDR3nt: TGTGCCAGCAGCCGCCTAGGAAACACCGGGGAGCTGTTTTTT
CDR3aa: CASSRLGNTGELFF

len: 16
abundance: -
v_gene: TRBV28
j_gene: TRBJ1-1
d_gene: TRBD1
CDR3nt: TGTGCCAGCACTAGAGGGGGCTTTACCATGAACACTGAAGCTTTCTTT
CDR3aa: CASTRGGFTMNTEAFF

len: 14
abundance: many
v_gene: TRBV4-1
j_gene: TRBJ1-5
d_gene: -
CDR3nt: TGCGCCAGCAGCCAAGATGAAGGCAATCAGCCCCAGCATTTT
CDR3aa: CASSQDEGNQPQHF

len: 14
abundance: -
v_gene: TRBV7-2
j_gene: TRBJ2-7
d_gene: TRBD1
CDR3nt: TGTGCCAGCACTAAGGACAGGGGAATTTACGAGCAGTACTTC
CDR3aa: CASTKDRGIYEQYF

len: 17
abundance: -
v_gene: TRBV7-8
j_gene: TRBJ1-5
d_gene: TRBD1
CDR3nt: TGTGCCAGCAGCTTCCCGGACAGGGGCTCGGTCAATCAGCCCCAGCATTTT
CDR3aa: CASSFPDRGSVNQPQHF

len: 15
abundance: many
v_gene: TRBV27
j_gene: TRBJ2-7
d_gene: TRBD2
CDR3nt: TGTGCCAGCACTCCAACCGTTAGCGGGGCCCGCGAGCAGTACTTC
CDR3aa: CASTPTVSGAREQYF

len: 14
abundance: -
v_gene: TRBV5-4
j_gene: TRBJ1-5
d_gene: TRBD1
CDR3nt: TGTGCCAGCAGCTCCGGGACAGGGGAACAGCCCCAGCATTTT
CDR3aa: CASSSGTGEQPQHF

len: 13
abundance: -
v_gene: TRBV29-1
j_gene: TRBJ2-7
d_gene: TRBD1
CDR3nt: TGCAGCGCAAAAGGGGACAGATCCTACGAGCAGTACTTC
CDR3aa: CSAKGDRSYEQYF

len: 14
abundance: -
v_gene: TRBV28
j_gene: TRBJ1-2
d_gene: -
CDR3nt: TGTGCCAGCAGTCCCCCCGACCGTAACTATGGCTACACCTTC
CDR3aa: CASSPPDRNYGYTF

len: 14
abundance: -
v_gene: TRBV19
j_gene: TRBJ2-7
d_gene: -
CDR3nt: TGTGCCAGTAGCTATCAGGGTCGGGACTACGAGCAGTACTTC
CDR3aa: CASSYQGRDYEQYF

len: 17
abundance: -
v_gene: TRBV18
j_gene: TRBJ2-1
d_gene: -
CDR3nt: TGTGCCAGCTCACGCCGCATGCAGGGAATGGTGGCCAATGAGCAGTTCTTC
CDR3aa: CASSRRMQGMVANEQFF

len: 13
abundance: -
v_gene: TRBV11-2
j_gene: TRBJ1-2
d_gene: TRBD1
CDR3nt: TGTGCCAGCAGCAGGGGGCAGGGGGATGGCTACACCTTC
CDR3aa: CASSRGQGDGYTF

len: 14
abundance: -
v_gene: TRBV2
j_gene: TRBJ1-5
d_gene: -
CDR3nt: TGTGCCAGCAGTGTTGGCTCGGGGGGCCAGCCCCAGCATTTT
CDR3aa: CASSVGSGGQPQHF

len: 14
abundance: -
v_gene: TRBV7-9
j_gene: TRBJ1-4
d_gene: -
CDR3nt: TGTGCCAGCAGCTTAAGGGGGGCTGGAGAAAAACTGTTTTTT
CDR3aa: CASSLRGAGEKLFF

len: 14
abundance: many
v_gene: TRBV4-1
j_gene: TRBJ2-3
d_gene: -
CDR3nt: TGCGCCAGCAGCCTTCACCGAGGTCCAGATACGCAGTATTTT
CDR3aa: CASSLHRGPDTQYF

len: 17
abundance: -
v_gene: TRBV9
j_gene: TRBJ2-3
d_gene: TRBD2
CDR3nt: TGTGCCAGCAGCGCGGACCCTCGTGGGAGGGCCAGAGATACGCAGTATTTT
CDR3aa: CASSADPRGRARDTQYF

len: 15
abundance: -
v_gene: TRBV5-1
j_gene: TRBJ2-2
d_gene: TRBD1
CDR3nt: TGCGCCAGCAGCCACGGGACAGGTGGTACCGGGGAGCTGTTTTTT
CDR3aa: CASSHGTGGTGELFF

len: 14
abundance: few
v_gene: TRBV11-1
j_gene: TRBJ2-5
d_gene: TRBD1
CDR3nt: TGTGCCAGCAGCCTGGGACAGTACCAAGAGACCCAGTACTTC
CDR3aa: CASSLGQYQETQYF

len: 12
abundance: -
v_gene: TRBV25-1
j_gene: TRBJ2-5
d_gene: -
CDR3nt: TGTGCCAGCAGTGATGTGGAAGAGACCCAGTACTTC
CDR3aa: CASSDVEETQYF

len: 13
abundance: -
v_gene: TRBV18
j_gene: TRBJ1-5
d_gene: -
CDR3nt: TGTGCCAGCTCACCAAGCAGCAATCAGCCCCAGCATTTT
CDR3aa: CASSPSSNQPQHF

len: 13
abundance: -
v_gene: TRBV29-1
j_gene: TRBJ2-3
d_gene: -
CDR3nt: TGCAGCGTTGTCAGGCAGGCCACAGATACGCAGTATTTT
CDR3aa: CSVVRQATDTQYF

len: 15
abundance: -
v_gene: TRBV11-2
j_gene: TRBJ2-5
d_gene: TRBD2
CDR3nt: TGTGCCAGCAGCTTACGACTAGCGGAAGGGGGGGCCCAGTACTTC
CDR3aa: CASSLRLAEGGAQYF